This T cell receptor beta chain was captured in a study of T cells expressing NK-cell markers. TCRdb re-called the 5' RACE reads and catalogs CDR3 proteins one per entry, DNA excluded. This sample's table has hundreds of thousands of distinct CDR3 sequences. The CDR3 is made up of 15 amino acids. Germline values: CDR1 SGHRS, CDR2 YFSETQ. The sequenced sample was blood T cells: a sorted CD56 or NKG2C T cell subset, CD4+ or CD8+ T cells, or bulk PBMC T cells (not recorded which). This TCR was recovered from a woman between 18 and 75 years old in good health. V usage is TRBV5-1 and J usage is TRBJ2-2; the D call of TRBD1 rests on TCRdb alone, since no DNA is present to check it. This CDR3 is CASSSGTTNTGELFF.